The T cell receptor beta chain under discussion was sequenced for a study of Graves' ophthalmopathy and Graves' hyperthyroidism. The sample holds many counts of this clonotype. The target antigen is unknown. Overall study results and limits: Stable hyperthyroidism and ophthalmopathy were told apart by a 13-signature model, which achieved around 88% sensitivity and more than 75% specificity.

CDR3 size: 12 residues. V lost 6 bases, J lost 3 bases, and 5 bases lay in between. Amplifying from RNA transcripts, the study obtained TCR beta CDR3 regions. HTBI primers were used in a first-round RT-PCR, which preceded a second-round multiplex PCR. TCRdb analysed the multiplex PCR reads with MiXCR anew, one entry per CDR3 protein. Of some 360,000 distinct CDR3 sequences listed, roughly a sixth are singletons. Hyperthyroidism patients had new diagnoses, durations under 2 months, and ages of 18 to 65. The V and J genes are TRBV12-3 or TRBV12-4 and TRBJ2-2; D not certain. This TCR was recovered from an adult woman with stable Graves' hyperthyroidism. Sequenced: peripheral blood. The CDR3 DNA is TGTGCCAGCAGAGACCACACCGGGGAGCTGTTTTTT. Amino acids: CASRDHTGELFF.